The 11 T cell receptor beta chains below were found in one sample sequenced in a study of blood T cell repertoires in COVID-19. Produced via immunoSEQ multiplex PCR; TCRdb's table is partial and in-frame only. Of some 190,000 clones listed, more than 70% are singletons. Sequenced material: peripheral blood. The receptor set was obtained from a person between 65 and 79 years old with COVID-19, enrolled during active disease.

V gene TRBV29-1 combines with J gene TRBJ2-6; D may be TRBD1 (6 bases). Per the germline V gene, CDR1 is SQVTM and CDR2 is ANQGSEA. V lost 1 base and J lost 1, with 11 bases in between. The CDR3 totals 16 residues. CDR3 protein: CSVEGTGQSGANVLTF. In DNA, the CDR3 is TGCAGCGTTGAAGGGACCGGACAGTCTGGGGCCAACGTCCTGACTTTC.

The V and J genes are TRBV7-2 and TRBJ2-2; weak D call: TRBD1 (6 bases). The germline gives CDR1 SGHTA, CDR2 FQGNSA. Trimming removed 3 bases from V and 4 bases from J, with 9 bases in between. CDR3 size: 14 residues. This CDR3 is CASSFTRGTGELFF. DNA for the CDR3: TGTGCCAGCAGCTTTACCAGGGGCACCGGGGAGCTGTTTTTT.

The J gene is TRBJ2-5, the V gene TRBV19; 8 bases align to TRBD2. The CDR3 spans 14 residues. Unmatched junction bases numbered 9, after V lost 7 bases and J lost 5 bases. Germline loops: CDR1 LNHDA, CDR2 SQIVND (reference sequence). In DNA, the CDR3 is TGTGCCAGTAATGACGGGGGGGCCGGGGAGACCCAGTACTTC. Encoded protein: CASNDGGAGETQYF. Variable domain in full (rest from reference TRBV19 and TRBJ2-5): DGGITQSPKYLFRKEGQNVTLSCEQNLNHDAMYWYRQDPGQGLRLIYYSQIVNDFQKGDIAEGYSVSREKKESFPLTVTSAQKNPTAFYLCASNDGGAGETQYFGPGTRLLVL.

This clone occurred once. The chain joins TRBV7-8 to TRBJ2-7; 11 nucleotides align to TRBD2. V lost 6 bases and J lost 4; bases outside the gene matches: 5. CDR3 length: 14 residues. CDR1 is SGHVS and CDR2 is FQNEAQ in the germline V gene. CDR3 DNA: TGTGCCAGCAGTACTAGCGGGAGCTGGTACGAGCAGTACTTC. Amino acids: CASSTSGSWYEQYF.

J is TRBJ1-1 and V is TRBV2, with D possibly being TRBD1 (5 bases). The CDR3 runs 13 residues. CDR1 and CDR2 from the germline V gene are SNHLY and FYNNEI. Trimming took off 5 bases at V and 1 base at J, with 8 bases between the two ends. The DNA for the CDR3 is TGTGCCAGCAGTCACGGACAGAACACTGAAGCTTTCTTT. It translates to CASSHGQNTEAFF.

This clone was detected a few times. This rearrangement joins TRBV19 to TRBJ2-7; 7 bases line up with TRBD1. V lost 3 bases and J lost 6; bases outside the gene matches: 11. Germline V gene lookup returns CDR1 LNHDA and CDR2 SQIVND (reference sequence). The CDR3 contains 15 residues. CDR3 in amino acids: CASSMSTGSPAEQYF. CDR3 bases: TGTGCCAGTAGTATGTCGACAGGGTCTCCTGCCGAGCAGTACTTC.

This clone was picked up a small number of times. The V gene is TRBV11-3, the J gene TRBJ2-7; 9 nucleotides match TRBD1. This CDR3 has 13 residues. In germline, CDR1 is SGHNT, CDR2 YENEEA. J was trimmed by 6 bases and V by 5 bases; bases with no gene match: 5. CDR3 loop: CASSTGTGFEQYF. The CDR3 DNA sequence: TGTGCCAGCAGCACGGGGACAGGGTTCGAGCAGTACTTC.

The sample holds a few counts of this clone. The genes are TRBV6-5 and TRBJ1-4; possible D gene TRBD1, 6 bases. CDR3 size: 14 residues. The germline V and J ends were trimmed by 6 bases and 8 bases, with 16 bases remaining between them. Germline CDR1 MNHEY, CDR2 SVGAGI. For the CDR3, the DNA is TGTGCCAGCAGAGACGCAGGGGTCGGAGAAAAACTGTTTTTT. Protein: CASRDAGVGEKLFF.

This clone was counted a single time. The J gene is TRBJ1-3, the V gene TRBV9; 9 nucleotides agree with TRBD1. The CDR3 loop spans 15 amino acids. Germline V CDR1 and CDR2: SGDLS, YYNGEE. Losses at the gene ends were 3 bases for V and 4 bases for J; bases not matched to a gene: 5. The CDR3 bases are TGTGCCAGCAGCGAAGGACAGGGGTCGGGAAACACCATATATTTT. Encoded protein: CASSEGQGSGNTIYF.

The chain carries TRBV6-2 or TRBV6-3 and TRBJ2-2; 8 positions agree with TRBD2. Germline trimming cut 0 bases from V and 6 bases from J; bases unmatched to any gene: 21. CDR3 size: 21 residues. Germline values: CDR1 MNHEY, CDR2 SVGEGT. The CDR3 reads CASSYSRGFGAGVLEAGELFF. The CDR3 DNA sequence: TGTGCCAGCAGTTACTCGCGGGGGTTCGGAGCGGGAGTGTTAGAAGCCGGGGAGCTGTTTTTT.

The rearrangement links TRBV27 to TRBJ2-5, with a weak D call TRBD2 (5 bases). Germline V CDR1 and CDR2: MNHEY, SMNVEV (reference sequence). The CDR3 has 13 amino acids. Trimming pared 6 bases from V and 2 bases from J, leaving 10 bases between. CDR3 nucleotides: TGTGCCAGCAGCCGCCCGGGGCAAGAGACCCAGTACTTC. Protein sequence: CASSRPGQETQYF.